A selection of T cell receptor beta chains follows, all from one sample in a study of sequential checkpoint blockade in melanoma. The repertoire was sequenced with immunoSEQ multiplex PCR; TCRdb's copy has only in-frame clones and lacks some. The sample lists approximately 2,000 clones, approximately 30% occurring once. The source material was tumor tissue (inferred from file names), sampled from a patient given nivolumab and ipilimumab in sequence. The receptor set was obtained from a human donor with melanoma. The CDR3 runs from the conserved cysteine through the conserved F or W. Each record gives: D gene, J gene, clone size, CDR3 length, V gene, CDR3 protein, CDR3 DNA. A D gene is named only where the DNA matches it firmly. Some rows mark clone size as missing; the rest say once, few, many or name a class of expanded clone.

D: -
J: TRBJ1-2
size: medium-sized
length: 15
V: TRBV11-3
CDR3: CASSPTKGRTRGYTF
DNA: TGTGCCAGCAGCCCCACAAAGGGACGGACAAGGGGCTACACCTTC

D: -
J: TRBJ2-3
size: few
length: 11
V: TRBV6-4
CDR3: CASSGTGTQYF
DNA: TGTGCCAGCAGTGGAACAGGTACGCAGTATTTT

D: -
J: TRBJ1-2
size: -
length: 15
V: TRBV19
CDR3: CASSIEFQRRYGYTF
DNA: TGTGCCAGTAGTATTGAATTCCAACGCCGATATGGCTACACCTTC

D: -
J: TRBJ2-3
size: -
length: 11
V: TRBV14
CDR3: CASSQAFTQYF
DNA: TGTGCCAGCAGCCAGGCGTTCACGCAGTATTTT

D: -
J: TRBJ1-2
size: -
length: 16
V: TRBV25-1
CDR3: CASSGSARGRDYGYTF
DNA: TGTGCCAGCAGTGGCTCGGCTAGGGGGAGAGACTATGGCTACACCTTC

D: -
J: TRBJ2-3
size: few
length: 13
V: TRBV14
CDR3: CASSQDSLDTQYF
DNA: TGTGCCAGCAGCCAAGACTCCCTGGATACGCAGTATTTT

D: TRBD2
J: TRBJ2-3
size: -
length: 17
V: TRBV11-3
CDR3: CASSRPIGGGYPDTQYF
DNA: TGTGCCAGCAGCCGTCCCATCGGCGGGGGATACCCAGATACGCAGTATTTT

D: -
J: TRBJ1-1
size: few
length: 12
V: TRBV19
CDR3: CASLRWNTEAFF
DNA: TGTGCCAGCCTCCGGTGGAACACTGAAGCTTTCTTT

D: -
J: TRBJ1-2
size: -
length: 13
V: TRBV13
CDR3: CASSVAQTYGYTF
DNA: TGTGCCAGCAGCGTAGCACAGACCTATGGCTACACCTTC

D: -
J: TRBJ2-7
size: -
length: 15
V: TRBV10-2
CDR3: CAISTLREGGDEQYF
DNA: TGCGCCATCAGTACCCTTAGGGAAGGAGGCGACGAGCAGTACTTC

D: -
J: TRBJ1-1
size: few
length: 14
V: TRBV9
CDR3: CASSVVGVDTEAFF
DNA: TGTGCCAGCAGCGTAGTTGGGGTGGACACTGAAGCTTTCTTT

D: TRBD2
J: TRBJ2-5
size: -
length: 15
V: TRBV5-1
CDR3: CASSFGRGGRETQYF
DNA: TGCGCCAGCAGCTTTGGGCGGGGGGGCCGCGAGACCCAGTACTTC

D: TRBD2
J: TRBJ2-5
size: few
length: 18
V: TRBV14
CDR3: CASSQAPFERGVRETQYF
DNA: TGTGCCAGCAGTCAAGCTCCGTTCGAGCGGGGGGTAAGAGAGACCCAGTACTTC

D: TRBD2
J: TRBJ2-2
size: -
length: 16
V: TRBV19
CDR3: CASSKTSGGRVGELFF
DNA: TGTGCCAGTAGTAAAACTAGCGGGGGAAGAGTCGGGGAGCTGTTTTTT

D: -
J: TRBJ1-1
size: -
length: 15
V: TRBV9
CDR3: CASSVGGRAGTEAFF
DNA: TGTGCCAGCAGCGTAGGTGGTCGGGCCGGCACTGAAGCTTTCTTT

D: -
J: TRBJ1-1
size: medium-sized
length: 16
V: TRBV11-3
CDR3: CASSHPRGYMYTEAFF
DNA: TGTGCCAGCAGCCATCCAAGGGGGTATATGTACACTGAAGCTTTCTTT

D: -
J: TRBJ2-5
size: medium-sized
length: 14
V: TRBV11-3
CDR3: CASSLGTARETQYF
DNA: TGTGCCAGCAGCTTGGGGACTGCCCGGGAGACCCAGTACTTC

D: -
J: TRBJ2-7
size: large
length: 14
V: TRBV11-3
CDR3: CASSLPGKPYEQYF
DNA: TGTGCCAGCAGCTTACCGGGGAAGCCCTACGAGCAGTACTTC

D: -
J: TRBJ2-7
size: -
length: 13
V: TRBV29-1
CDR3: CSVETHTSYEQYF
DNA: TGCAGCGTTGAAACTCACACCTCCTACGAGCAGTACTTC

D: TRBD2
J: TRBJ2-5
size: -
length: 16
V: TRBV6-7
CDR3: CASTLSTSGGQETQYF
DNA: TGTGCCAGCACCCTCTCGACTAGCGGGGGACAAGAGACCCAGTACTTC

D: -
J: TRBJ2-6
size: medium-sized
length: 15
V: TRBV9
CDR3: CASTKGTLGANVLTF
DNA: TGTGCCAGCACCAAAGGGACTCTGGGGGCCAACGTCCTGACTTTC

D: TRBD2
J: TRBJ2-3
size: few
length: 14
V: TRBV12-5
CDR3: CASSRLAGRDTQYF
DNA: TGTGCCAGCTCCAGACTAGCGGGGCGAGATACGCAGTATTTT

D: -
J: TRBJ2-1
size: medium-sized
length: 16
V: TRBV6-8
CDR3: CASSYYKGHPYNEQFF
DNA: TGTGCCAGCAGTTACTATAAGGGACATCCCTACAATGAGCAGTTCTTC

D: TRBD1
J: TRBJ1-2
size: -
length: 18
V: TRBV18
CDR3: CASSPLTGRINTNYGYTF
DNA: TGTGCCAGCTCACCACTGACAGGGAGGATAAACACCAACTATGGCTACACCTTC

D: -
J: TRBJ1-1
size: medium-sized
length: 13
V: TRBV9
CDR3: CASSVEWGGEAFF
DNA: TGTGCCAGCAGCGTAGAGTGGGGAGGTGAAGCTTTCTTT

D: -
J: TRBJ2-5
size: few
length: 16
V: TRBV23-1
CDR3: CASSQDNRGRGKTQYF
DNA: TGCGCCAGCAGCCAAGATAACCGCGGACGAGGAAAGACCCAGTACTTC

D: -
J: TRBJ2-7
size: -
length: 15
V: TRBV6-8
CDR3: CASSYGGDSSYEQYF
DNA: TGTGCCAGCAGTTACGGGGGGGACAGCTCCTACGAGCAGTACTTC

D: -
J: TRBJ1-1
size: medium-sized
length: 15
V: TRBV11-3
CDR3: CASSLDGRANTEAFF
DNA: TGTGCCAGCAGCTTAGACGGCAGGGCGAACACTGAAGCTTTCTTT

D: -
J: TRBJ2-4
size: -
length: 13
V: TRBV29-1
CDR3: CSVESVSGDIQYF
DNA: TGCAGCGTTGAAAGCGTCTCAGGGGACATTCAGTACTTC

D: TRBD1
J: TRBJ1-1
size: few
length: 13
V: TRBV6-8
CDR3: CAISVGTGSEAFF
DNA: TGTGCCATCAGTGTGGGGACAGGGTCTGAAGCTTTCTTT

D: TRBD2
J: TRBJ2-1
size: few
length: 16
V: TRBV28
CDR3: CASSLLGAGGLYEQFF
DNA: TGTGCCAGCAGTTTATTAGGAGCGGGGGGCCTATATGAGCAGTTCTTC

D: TRBD1
J: TRBJ1-1
size: few
length: 17
V: TRBV28
CDR3: CASRKRTIDRGGTEAFF
DNA: TGTGCCAGCAGGAAGCGTACTATCGACAGGGGTGGGACTGAAGCTTTCTTT

D: -
J: TRBJ1-6
size: -
length: 14
V: TRBV18
CDR3: CASSPRGANSPLHF
DNA: TGTGCCAGCTCCCCGCGGGGGGCTAATTCACCCCTCCACTTT

D: TRBD1
J: TRBJ1-1
size: once
length: 18
V: TRBV5-1
CDR3: CASSKGMGTGAMNTEAFF
DNA: TGCGCCAGCAGCAAGGGAATGGGGACAGGGGCCATGAACACTGAAGCTTTCTTT

D: TRBD1
J: TRBJ2-5
size: once
length: 16
V: TRBV19
CDR3: CASSVRQGARQETQYF
DNA: TGTGCCAGTAGTGTCCGCCAGGGGGCAAGACAAGAGACCCAGTACTTC

D: -
J: TRBJ1-6
size: medium-sized
length: 15
V: TRBV6-8
CDR3: CASRALTGLGSPLHF
DNA: TGTGCCAGCAGGGCCCTTACGGGACTAGGGTCACCCCTCCACTTT

D: -
J: TRBJ1-4
size: few
length: 16
V: TRBV28
CDR3: CASSSPGGETNEKLFF
DNA: TGTGCCAGCAGTTCCCCCGGGGGGGAAACTAATGAAAAACTGTTTTTT

D: -
J: TRBJ2-2
size: -
length: 14
V: TRBV19
CDR3: CASKGSGNTGELFF
DNA: TGTGCCAGTAAGGGGTCCGGAAACACCGGGGAGCTGTTTTTT

D: TRBD2
J: TRBJ2-7
size: medium-sized
length: 13
V: TRBV6-8
CDR3: CASSLGLAGIQYF
DNA: TGTGCCAGCAGTTTGGGACTAGCGGGGATCCAGTACTTC

D: -
J: TRBJ1-1
size: medium-sized
length: 14
V: TRBV10-3
CDR3: CAISESAGPTEAFF
DNA: TGTGCCATCAGTGAGTCGGCCGGGCCCACTGAAGCTTTCTTT

D: -
J: TRBJ1-1
size: few
length: 13
V: TRBV1
CDR3: CASSTTRGTEAFF
DNA: TGCGCCAGCAGCACAACTAGGGGCACTGAAGCTTTCTTT

D: -
J: TRBJ2-3
size: few
length: 14
V: TRBV6-7
CDR3: CASTTTGSTDTQYF
DNA: TGTGCCAGCACCACTACAGGGAGCACAGATACGCAGTATTTT

D: -
J: TRBJ1-5
size: few
length: 14
V: TRBV19
CDR3: CASSIEDSNQPQHF
DNA: TGTGCCAGTAGTATAGAGGACAGCAATCAGCCCCAGCATTTT

D: TRBD2
J: TRBJ2-3
size: few
length: 18
V: TRBV4-1
CDR3: CASSLQGAGDVFADTQYF
DNA: TGCGCCAGCAGCCTACAAGGGGCGGGGGACGTTTTTGCAGATACGCAGTATTTT

D: -
J: TRBJ2-4
size: -
length: 18
V: TRBV6-8
CDR3: CASSYSKGRGLAKNIQYF
DNA: TGTGCCAGCAGTTACTCGAAGGGGCGGGGGCTAGCCAAAAACATTCAGTACTTC

D: TRBD1
J: TRBJ2-2
size: -
length: 15
V: TRBV6-8
CDR3: CASSPRGLDTGELFF
DNA: TGTGCCAGCAGTCCGAGGGGGCTGGACACCGGGGAGCTGTTTTTT

D: TRBD1
J: TRBJ2-2
size: -
length: 14
V: TRBV6-8
CDR3: CATMTGLKPGELFF
DNA: TGTGCCACAATGACAGGGCTCAAGCCGGGGGAGCTGTTTTTT

D: -
J: TRBJ1-1
size: -
length: 14
V: TRBV5-1
CDR3: CASSLDGRVTEAFF
DNA: TGCGCCAGCAGCTTGGACGGACGGGTCACTGAAGCTTTCTTT

D: -
J: TRBJ2-7
size: -
length: 13
V: TRBV6-8
CDR3: CASSRGLGYEQYF
DNA: TGTGCCAGCAGCCGGGGTCTGGGCTACGAGCAGTACTTC

D: TRBD1
J: TRBJ2-3
size: medium-sized
length: 15
V: TRBV11-3
CDR3: CASSSGGLGTDTQYF
DNA: TGTGCCAGCAGCTCAGGGGGCCTTGGCACAGATACGCAGTATTTT

D: TRBD1
J: TRBJ2-7
size: -
length: 14
V: TRBV18
CDR3: CASSPEAGGDEQYF
DNA: TGTGCCAGCTCACCGGAGGCAGGGGGCGACGAGCAGTACTTC

D: -
J: TRBJ1-2
size: -
length: 15
V: TRBV19
CDR3: CASSRPRDGNYGYTF
DNA: TGTGCCAGTAGTAGACCCCGGGACGGCAACTATGGCTACACCTTC

D: -
J: TRBJ1-1
size: few
length: 14
V: TRBV19
CDR3: CASSPVHLNTEAFF
DNA: TGTGCCAGTAGTCCGGTCCATCTGAACACTGAAGCTTTCTTT

D: -
J: TRBJ2-7
size: few
length: 15
V: TRBV11-3
CDR3: CASSPFQGPSYEQYF
DNA: TGTGCCAGCAGCCCTTTTCAGGGACCCTCCTACGAGCAGTACTTC

D: -
J: TRBJ1-3
size: -
length: 12
V: TRBV19
CDR3: CASSWVRNTIYF
DNA: TGTGCCAGTAGTTGGGTCAGAAACACCATATATTTT

D: -
J: TRBJ1-1
size: large
length: 15
V: TRBV11-3
CDR3: CASSLKRQGRPEAFF
DNA: TGTGCCAGCAGCTTAAAACGTCAGGGGCGCCCTGAAGCTTTCTTT

D: -
J: TRBJ1-5
size: medium-sized
length: 15
V: TRBV6-8
CDR3: CASSYWITGPQPQHF
DNA: TGTGCCAGCAGTTATTGGATCACAGGGCCTCAGCCCCAGCATTTT

D: TRBD2
J: TRBJ2-7
size: few
length: 15
V: TRBV28
CDR3: CASSLYVGGAQEQYF
DNA: TGTGCCAGCAGTTTATATGTCGGGGGGGCCCAAGAGCAGTACTTC

D: TRBD2
J: TRBJ2-2
size: medium-sized
length: 18
V: TRBV7-6
CDR3: CASSQGGSGGPNTGELFF
DNA: TGTGCCAGCAGCCAAGGGGGTAGCGGGGGCCCGAACACCGGGGAGCTGTTTTTT

D: TRBD1
J: TRBJ1-2
size: few
length: 17
V: TRBV7-8
CDR3: CASSSLPGQAANYGYTF
DNA: TGTGCCAGCAGCTCTCTTCCGGGACAGGCGGCTAACTATGGCTACACCTTC